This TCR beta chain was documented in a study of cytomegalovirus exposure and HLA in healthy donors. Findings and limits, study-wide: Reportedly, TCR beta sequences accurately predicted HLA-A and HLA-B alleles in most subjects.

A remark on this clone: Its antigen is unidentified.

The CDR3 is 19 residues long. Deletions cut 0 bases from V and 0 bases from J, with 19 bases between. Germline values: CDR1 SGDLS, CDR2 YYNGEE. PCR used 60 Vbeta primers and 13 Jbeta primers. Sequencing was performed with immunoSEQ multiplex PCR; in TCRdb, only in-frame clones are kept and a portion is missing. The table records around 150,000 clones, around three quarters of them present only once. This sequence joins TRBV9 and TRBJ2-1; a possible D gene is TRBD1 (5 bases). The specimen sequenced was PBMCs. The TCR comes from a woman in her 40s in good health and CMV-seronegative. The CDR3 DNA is TGTGCCAGCAGCGTAGACCCCCCGACAGCCCTAAGCTCCTACAATGAGCAGTTCTTC. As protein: CASSVDPPTALSSYNEQFF. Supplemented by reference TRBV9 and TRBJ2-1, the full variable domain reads DSGVTQTPKHLITATGQRVTLRCSPRSGDLSVYWYQQSLDQGLQFLIQYYNGEERAKGNILERFSAQQFPDLHSELNLSSLELGDSALYFCASSVDPPTALSSYNEQFFGPGTRLTVL.